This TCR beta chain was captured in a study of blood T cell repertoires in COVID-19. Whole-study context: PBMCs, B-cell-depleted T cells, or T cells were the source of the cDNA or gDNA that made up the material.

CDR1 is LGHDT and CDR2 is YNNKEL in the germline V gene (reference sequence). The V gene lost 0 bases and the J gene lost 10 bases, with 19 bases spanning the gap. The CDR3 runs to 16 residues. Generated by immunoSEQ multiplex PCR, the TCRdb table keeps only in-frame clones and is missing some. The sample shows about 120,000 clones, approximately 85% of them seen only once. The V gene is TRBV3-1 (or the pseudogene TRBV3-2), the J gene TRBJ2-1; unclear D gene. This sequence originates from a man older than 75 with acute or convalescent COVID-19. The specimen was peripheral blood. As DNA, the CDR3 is TGTGCCAGCAGCCAAGATCTCTTGGGTAGCATAGCCGAGCAGTTCTTC. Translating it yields CASSQDLLGSIAEQFF.